The 28 T cell receptor beta chains presented below share a single source sample, sequenced in a study of cytomegalovirus exposure and HLA in healthy donors. The PCR was carried out with 60 Vbeta primers and 13 Jbeta primers. Some clones are missing from TCRdb's copy, which holds only in-frame ones; the method was immunoSEQ multiplex PCR. Here the sample spans about 110,000 clones, 65% to 90% being singletons. The sequenced sample consisted of PBMCs. Source of these receptors: a woman in her 30s in good health and CMV-seronegative.

The gene calls are TRBV5-1 and TRBJ2-5; TRBD2 might be the D (6 bases). The ends were cut back, 6 bases at V and 0 bases at J, with 12 bases in the middle. The CDR3 extends over 14 amino acids. Germline CDR1 SGHRS, CDR2 YFSETQ. The CDR3 nucleotides are TGCGCCAGCACCCCTTCTAGCGACCAAGAGACCCAGTACTTC. Its translation is CASTPSSDQETQYF.

CDR3 region: CASSPPQETQYF. The CDR3 nucleotides read TGTGCCAGCTCACCACCCCAGGAGACCCAGTACTTC. The V and J genes are TRBV18 and TRBJ2-5, with D unresolved. Germline V gene lookup returns CDR1 KGHSH and CDR2 LQKENI. V lost 0 bases to trimming and J lost 5 bases, with 4 bases between them. The CDR3 spans 12 residues. Variable domain in full (rest from reference TRBV18 and TRBJ2-5): NAGVMQNPRHLVRRRGQEARLRCSPMKGHSHVYWYRQLPEEGLKFMVYLQKENIIDESGMPKERFSAEFPKEGPSILRIQQVVRGDSAAYFCASSPPQETQYFGPGTRLLVL.

The chain has TRBV5-1 and TRBJ2-1; 10 nucleotides agree with TRBD1. With 0 bases clipped from V and 6 bases from J, the junction kept 9 bases outside the gene matches. This CDR3 is built from 17 residues. Germline loops: CDR1 SGHRS, CDR2 YFSETQ. Written as DNA, the CDR3 is TGCGCCAGCAGCTTGGAGCCCCCTGGGACAGGGGTCAATGAGCAGTTCTTC. The encoded protein is CASSLEPPGTGVNEQFF.

This clone showed up just a few times. The CDR3 loop reads CASSVVGGPSYNEQFF. The CDR3 DNA follows: TGTGCCAGCAGCGTAGTGGGAGGACCATCCTACAATGAGCAGTTCTTC. The chain couples TRBV9 to TRBJ2-1; D possibly corresponds to TRBD2 (6 bases). The CDR3 has 16 amino acids. Trimming removed 0 bases at V and 1 base at J, with 11 bases between. The germline CDR1 and CDR2 sequences are SGDLS and YYNGEE.

This clone has more than one count but fewer than ten. The chain recombines TRBV27 with TRBJ1-2; maybe TRBD1 (5 bases). Germline loops: CDR1 MNHEY, CDR2 SMNVEV (reference sequence). V gave up 4 bases and J gave up 7 bases, with 16 bases separating them. This CDR3 has 14 amino acids. The CDR3 nucleotides are TGTGCCAGCAGTTGGGGTTCGGGGGTGGTTGGCTACACCTTC. The encoded protein is CASSWGSGVVGYTF.

The chain links TRBV7-2 to TRBJ2-1; 10 bases are shared with TRBD2. The junction had 10 bases not matched to a gene; V was cut back by 1 base and J by 10 bases. The CDR3 sequence is 16 residues long. The V gene's germline CDR1 is SGHTA and CDR2 FQGNSA. This chain's CDR3 is CASSLGTSGARGEQFF. CDR3 coding DNA: TGTGCCAGCAGCTTAGGGACTAGCGGAGCCCGGGGGGAGCAGTTCTTC.

This rearrangement joins TRBV7-8 to TRBJ2-7; 7 nucleotides match TRBD1. The CDR3 totals 15 residues. Germline V gives CDR1 SGHVS, CDR2 FQNEAQ. With V trimmed by 1 base and J by 5 bases, 8 bases remained unmatched. CDR3 amino acids: CASSLDRQGSHEQYF. The CDR3 DNA reads TGTGCCAGCAGCTTAGACCGACAGGGTTCCCACGAGCAGTACTTC.

This clone was recorded only once. The chain combines TRBV29-1 with TRBJ2-1, with D tentatively TRBD2 (6 bases). V was shortened by 4 bases and J by 12 bases, with 19 bases between the two germline ends. The CDR3 sequence is 13 residues long. Germline V gene data show CDR1 as SQVTM and CDR2 as ANQGSEA. CDR3 sequence (DNA): TGCAGCGTTGGACTAGTAGTGGGGAGCACGCAGTTCTTC. It codes for CSVGLVVGSTQFF.

V usage is TRBV4-3 and J usage is TRBJ2-3; 7 nucleotides match TRBD1. Per germline, CDR1 LGHNA and CDR2 YSLEER. This CDR3 comprises 14 residues. V lost 0 bases to trimming and J lost 7 bases; unmatched junction nucleotides: 4. The CDR3 protein is CASSQDEGQYTQYF. CDR3 nucleotide sequence: TGCGCCAGCAGCCAAGATGAGGGACAGTATACGCAGTATTTT.

The chain employs TRBV7-9 and TRBJ1-6; TRBD1 matches at 11 bases. Per the germline V gene, CDR1 is SEHNR and CDR2 is FQNEAQ (reference sequence). V gave up 4 bases and J gave up 1 base; unmatched junction bases: 3. The length of the CDR3 is 17 residues. The CDR3 here is CASSWTGGASYNSPLHF. CDR3 coding DNA: TGTGCCAGCAGCTGGACAGGGGGCGCTTCCTATAATTCACCCCTCCACTTT.

The chain couples TRBV14 to TRBJ2-7; 8 bases are a match to TRBD2. V was clipped by 6 bases and J by 5 bases; unmatched bases: 12. This CDR3 spans 15 amino acids. The germline CDR1 and CDR2 sequences are SGHDN and FVKESK. CDR3 sequence (DNA): TGTGCCAGCAGGCCTAGTTCGGGACTAGTTCACGAGCAGTACTTC. It specifies CASRPSSGLVHEQYF. Using reference TRBV14 and TRBJ2-7 for the parts outside the CDR3, the full variable domain is EAGVTQFPSHSVIEKGQTVTLRCDPISGHDNLYWYRRVMGKEIKFLLHFVKESKQDESGMPNNRFLAERTGGTYSTLKVQPAELEDSGVYFCASRPSSGLVHEQYFGPGTRLTVT.

The chain joins TRBV28 to TRBJ2-1; TRBD2 matches 9 bases. The V gene end was trimmed by 11 bases and the J gene end by 6 bases; junction bases not matched to a gene: 5. This CDR3 is 12 amino acids long. CDR1 is MDHEN, CDR2 SYDVKM, per germline. The CDR3 protein is CAASGILNEQFF. The CDR3, as DNA: TGTGCCGCTAGCGGGATTCTCAATGAGCAGTTCTTC.

The chain links TRBV7-9 to TRBJ1-2; possibly TRBD1 for D (6 bases). Germline values: CDR1 SEHNR, CDR2 FQNEAQ (reference sequence). V lost 3 bases and J 2 bases, leaving 10 bases between the germline ends. This CDR3 contains 14 residues. The CDR3 is CASSFRGGNYGYTF. The CDR3 DNA is TGTGCCAGCAGCTTCAGGGGTGGGAACTATGGCTACACCTTC.

This clone was seen a single time. The chain uses TRBV7-9 and TRBJ1-1; unclear D gene. The ends were cut back, 3 bases at V and 11 bases at J, with 16 bases in the middle. CDR3 size: 13 residues. Germline V gene lookup returns CDR1 SEHNR and CDR2 FQNEAQ (reference sequence). The CDR3 region is CASSFEGQPGAFF. The CDR3 DNA reads TGTGCCAGCAGCTTTGAGGGTCAGCCCGGGGCTTTCTTT. Full variable domain (missing parts from reference TRBV7-9 and TRBJ1-1): DTGVSQNPRHKITKRGQNVTFRCDPISEHNRLYWYRQTLGQGPEFLTYFQNEAQLEKSRLLSDRFSAERPKGSFSTLEIQRTEQGDSAMYLCASSFEGQPGAFFGQGTRLTVV.

This chain connects TRBV5-4 to TRBJ2-3; 8 bases align to TRBD2. CDR3 length equals 15 residues. The V and J ends lost 0 bases and 1 base, in that order; junction bases with no gene match: 1. Germline V gene data show CDR1 as SGHNT and CDR2 as YYREEE (reference sequence). The CDR3 bases are TGTGCCAGCAGCTTGGGGGGACTAGGCACAGATACGCAGTATTTT. Translating gives CASSLGGLGTDTQYF.

The gene calls are TRBV2 and TRBJ2-2, with 7 bases fitting TRBD2. After removal of 7 bases from V and 5 bases from J, the junction contained 13 bases not matched to a gene. The CDR3 is 16 amino acids. CDR1 and CDR2 (germline): SNHLY, FYNNEI. CDR3 amino acids: CASTLFLAAATGELFF. CDR3 bases: TGTGCCAGCACTCTTTTCCTAGCGGCAGCTACCGGGGAGCTGTTTTTT.

Here the CDR3 DNA reads TGTGCCAGCTCACCATCTACGGAGACCCAGTACTTC. Protein sequence: CASSPSTETQYF. The chain recombines TRBV18 with TRBJ2-5, with D uncertain. Germline CDR1 and CDR2: KGHSH and LQKENI. CDR3 length: 12 amino acids. The V and J ends lost 2 bases and 5 bases respectively, with 6 bases between them.

The chain combines TRBV11-3 with TRBJ2-3; 7 bases align to TRBD2. The CDR3 is made up of 16 amino acids. The germline V gene encodes CDR1 SGHNT and CDR2 YENEEA. Trimming removed 5 bases from V and 4 bases from J; junction bases left unmatched: 12. CDR3 nucleotides: TGTGCCAGCAGCCAAAACGGGGACTACGGATCAGATACGCAGTATTTT. As protein: CASSQNGDYGSDTQYF.

The chain uses TRBV28 and TRBJ2-3; TRBD2 aligns across 11 bases. Germline CDR1 is MDHEN and CDR2 is SYDVKM. V shed 7 bases, J shed 6 bases, and the junction held 15 bases outside the gene matches. The CDR3 has 17 residues. This CDR3 is CASTTGGASGRRDTQYF. Here the CDR3 DNA reads TGTGCCAGCACCACGGGTGGGGCTAGCGGGAGGAGGGATACGCAGTATTTT. Full variable domain (rest looked up from reference TRBV28 and TRBJ2-3): DVKVTQSSRYLVKRTGEKVFLECVQDMDHENMFWYRQDPGLGLRLIYFSYDVKMKEKGDIPEGYSVSREKKERFSLILESASTNQTSMYLCASTTGGASGRRDTQYFGPGTRLTVL.

CDR3 nucleotide sequence: TGTGCCAGCAGTGAACCCCGGAATGAGCAGTTCTTC. Amino acid sequence: CASSEPRNEQFF. The rearrangement joins TRBV2 to TRBJ2-1; no reliable D call. V shed 2 bases and J shed 7 bases, with 6 bases lying between them. Germline CDR1 reads SNHLY; CDR2 reads FYNNEI. The CDR3 runs to 12 residues. The variable domain in full, with the rest retrieved from reference TRBV2 and TRBJ2-1, is EPEVTQTPSHQVTQMGQEVILRCVPISNHLYFYWYRQILGQKVEFLVSFYNNEISEKSEIFDDQFSVERPDGSNFTLKIRSTKLEDSAMYFCASSEPRNEQFFGPGTRLTVL.

The chain combines TRBV19 with TRBJ2-1, with a weak D call TRBD2 (5 bases). The V and J ends lost 6 bases and 0 bases respectively, with 12 bases between them. The CDR3 is made up of 15 amino acids. Germline lookup yields CDR1 LNHDA and CDR2 SQIVND (reference sequence). The CDR3 nucleotides are TGTGCCAGTAGCGTGGAGGCGAGCTCCTACAATGAGCAGTTCTTC. It yields the protein CASSVEASSYNEQFF.

The chain is built from TRBV28 and TRBJ1-1; TRBD1 agrees at 11 bases. CDR1 and CDR2 from the germline V gene are MDHEN and SYDVKM. This CDR3 comprises 16 residues. With 2 bases clipped from V and 4 bases from J, the junction kept 6 bases outside the gene matches. The CDR3 region is CASSLAGTGGSTEAFF. As DNA, the CDR3 is TGTGCCAGCAGTTTAGCCGGGACAGGGGGGAGCACTGAAGCTTTCTTT.

The sample holds a few counts of this clone. The chain combines TRBV6-5 with TRBJ2-3, with unresolved D. Per the germline V gene, CDR1 is MNHEY and CDR2 is SVGAGI. The CDR3 runs 14 residues. V was cut by 10 bases and J by 1 base, with 15 bases left in between. The CDR3: CATRATQGTDTQYF. CDR3 nucleotides: TGTGCCACCCGAGCAACCCAGGGCACAGATACGCAGTATTTT.

The chain recombines TRBV15 with TRBJ1-4, with a weak D call TRBD1 (6 bases). The CDR3 is made up of 15 amino acids. The germline V and J ends were trimmed by 4 bases and 5 bases, with 14 bases remaining between them. The V gene's germline CDR1 is LNHNV and CDR2 YYDKDF (reference sequence). The chain's CDR3 is CATSTQQGRNEKLFF. The CDR3 DNA reads as TGTGCCACCAGCACGCAACAGGGTAGAAATGAAAAACTGTTTTTT. The full variable domain, completed using reference TRBV15 and TRBJ1-4, is DAMVIQNPRYQVTQFGKPVTLSCSQTLNHNVMYWYQQKSSQAPKLLFHYYDKDFNNEADTPDNFQSRRPNTSFCFLDIRSPGLGDTAMYLCATSTQQGRNEKLFFGSGTQLSVL.

Comments on this clone: Its ends do not fully match the called genes, so a read error is possible. Other DNA sequences in the same sample also yield this CDR3. The gene calls are TRBV2 and TRBJ2-1; the D is unclear. Per the germline V gene, CDR1 is SNHLY and CDR2 is FYNNEI. CDR3 length: 13 amino acids. CDR3 protein: CASSVSVVNEQFF. CDR3 nucleotide sequence: TGTGCTAGCAGTGTCAGCGTTGTCAATGAGCAGTTCTTC.

The V gene is TRBV19, the J gene TRBJ2-2; TRBD2 agrees at 11 bases. V shed 4 bases, J shed 4 bases, and the junction held 8 bases outside the gene matches. Germline V lookup: CDR1 LNHDA, CDR2 SQIVND (reference sequence). This CDR3 is 17 amino acids long. CDR3 DNA: TGTGCCAGTAGTAGAGGGCTAGCGGGAGGAAGCACCGGGGAGCTGTTTTTT. This translates into CASSRGLAGGSTGELFF.

The chain has TRBV27 and TRBJ1-2; TRBD1 is a possible D gene (6 bases). V was cut by 8 bases and J by 8 bases, with 21 bases left in between. Germline assignment: CDR1 MNHEY and CDR2 SMNVEV (reference sequence). The CDR3 spans 14 residues. The CDR3 DNA reads TGTGCCAGCTCCCCTGGGGGGGCATTGGGAGGCTACACCTTC. Translation gives CASSPGGALGGYTF.

V gene TRBV19 combines with J gene TRBJ2-2; 11 nucleotides align to TRBD2. Germline assignment: CDR1 LNHDA and CDR2 SQIVND (reference sequence). After removal of 6 bases from V and 3 bases from J, the junction contained 18 bases not matched to a gene. This CDR3 is 20 amino acids long. CDR3 nucleotides: TGTGCCAGTAGCGACGAAGTATGGCTAGCGGGAGGAAAGCACACCGGGGAGCTGTTTTTT. Protein: CASSDEVWLAGGKHTGELFF. The full variable domain, in which reference TRBV19 and TRBJ2-2 provide the parts outside the CDR3, is DGGITQSPKYLFRKEGQNVTLSCEQNLNHDAMYWYRQDPGQGLRLIYYSQIVNDFQKGDIAEGYSVSREKKESFPLTVTSAQKNPTAFYLCASSDEVWLAGGKHTGELFFGEGSRLTVL.